This T cell receptor (beta chain) came from a study of CD8+ T cells in alopecia areata. Study-wide points: Scalp sequencing captures resident alphabeta T cells of normal skin too. Clonality was higher in lesional than normal scalp, especially in alopecia totalis/universalis.

Documented treatment: oral pan-JAK inhibitor, 5-10 mg twice daily. cDNA prepared by RNA extraction and subsequent reverse transcription served as the template for sequencing. The protocol was immunoSEQ multiplex PCR, while the TCRdb copy is restricted to in-frame clones and leaves out a portion. The table lists some 170,000 clones, about 61% of them singletons. Worth noting for this clone: Its antigen is undetermined. At the DNA level, this CDR3 is encoded by other sequences in the same sample as well.

V shed 3 bases and J shed 2 bases, with 13 bases lying between them. This CDR3 has 15 amino acids. Per the germline V gene, CDR1 is KGHSH and CDR2 is LQKENI. The sequences come from CD4+ T cells sorted from blood, collected between weeks 55 and 65, from a patient treated with tofacitinib. The gene calls are TRBV18 and TRBJ1-2; TRBD1 might be the D (5 bases). The receptor comes from a human donor with alopecia areata. The CDR3 coding sequence is TGTGCCAGCTCACCTTGGGACCGATCAAACTATGGCTACACCTTC. Protein: CASSPWDRSNYGYTF.